Described below is a single T cell receptor (beta chain) sequence and its context. Its target is unknown. This sample is part of a study of CD39 and CD103 CD8 tumor-infiltrating T cells. The study, taken as a whole, reports: DP CD8 TILs seemed more oligoclonal than DN, SP and blood memory CD8.

Using immunoSEQ multiplex PCR, the repertoire was profiled, and TCRdb retains in-frame clones only, with some absent. The top ten hold 50% to 60% of the sample, which has thousands of clones, more than 60% seen once. The CDR3 contains 14 residues. The germline V and J ends were trimmed by 5 bases and 5 bases, with 13 bases remaining between them. Germline-derived CDR1 and CDR2 are MDHEN and SYDVKM. Patients were not receiving therapy at sample collection. CD8+CD4-CD45RA- cells, CCR7-positive or negative, formed the memory CD8 sort. The J gene is TRBJ1-5, the V gene TRBV28; possible D gene TRBD1, 6 bases. This TCR was recovered from a human donor with head and neck squamous cell carcinoma. The sample comprised CD8+ T cells sorted from blood. Subset of the sample: total memory CD8 T cells (CD45RA-CCR7+/-) from blood or uninvolved lymph node. DNA for the CDR3: TGTGCCAGCAGTCCGATGGCAGGGGATCAGCCCCAGCATTTT. This codes for CASSPMAGDQPQHF. The variable domain in full, completed from reference TRBV28 and TRBJ1-5, reads DVKVTQSSRYLVKRTGEKVFLECVQDMDHENMFWYRQDPGLGLRLIYFSYDVKMKEKGDIPEGYSVSREKKERFSLILESASTNQTSMYLCASSPMAGDQPQHFGDGTRLSIL.